This TCR beta chain came from a study of post-analysis software for immune sequencing data. The germline V and J ends were trimmed by 6 bases and 4 bases, with 15 bases remaining between them. The CDR3 is made up of 14 amino acids. Points on this clonotype: The antigen is undetermined.

General observations from the study: Higher frequency in patients than in controls was seen for a handful of TRBV segments, with TRBV5-6, TRBV5-1 and TRBV20-1 among them.

Built from TCR beta cDNA, the libraries had unique molecular identifiers in them. TCRdb called the PCR reads again in MiXCR, with one record for every CDR3 protein. The sample contains some 890,000 distinct CDR3 sequences, roughly 58% of which appear only once. Material: blood. The rearrangement links TRBV12-3 or TRBV12-4 to TRBJ2-5; D may be TRBD1 (5 bases). The receptor's source is a girl between 5 and 17 years old with multiple sclerosis. The CDR3: CASSQGSRLETQYF. The CDR3 DNA reads TGTGCCAGCAGCCAGGGATCGCGCTTAGAGACCCAGTACTTC.